This is a list of T cell receptor beta chains from one sample in a study of OX40 agonist ivuxolimab in advanced cancers. Clones were read by immunoSEQ multiplex PCR, and TCRdb kept only the in-frame ones, dropping some. The repertoire has over 15,000 clones, roughly 81% of them found once; the top ten carry around 40%. This specimen consisted of CD4+ or CD8+ T cells sorted from blood, obtained in a trial of the OX40 agonist ivuxolimab. Receptor source: an adult with an advanced solid tumor such as melanoma, head and neck, liver or kidney cancer. Each CDR3 is given with its conserved first and last residue. D genes are given only for firm matches. Rows may omit the clone size; those that give it use once, few, many or a size class.

NA	TRBV4-1	NA	TRBJ1-4	TGCGCCAGCAGCCAAGATCTTATTGGGGTGAACGGTGAAAAACTGTTTTTT	CASSQDLIGVNGEKLFF
NA	TRBV6-5	medium-sized	TRBJ2-7	TGTGCCAGCAGTTACGGCGGAGGGAGGGAGCAGTACTTC	CASSYGGGREQYF
NA	TRBV14	NA	TRBJ2-7	TGTGCCAGCAGCCAAGATCCCGGACTGCCCGCCTACGAGCAGTACTTC	CASSQDPGLPAYEQYF
NA	TRBV6-5	NA	TRBJ1-5	TGTGCCAGCAGTTACGGGGGAAGTAATCAGCCCCAGCATTTT	CASSYGGSNQPQHF
TRBD2	TRBV11-2	NA	TRBJ2-1	TGTGCCAGCAGCGGACTAGCGGGGGGCTATGAGCAGTTCTTC	CASSGLAGGYEQFF
TRBD1	TRBV16	few	TRBJ1-2	TGTGCCAGCAGCCAATCGACGGACAGGAACTATGGCTACACCTTC	CASSQSTDRNYGYTF
TRBD1	TRBV2	NA	TRBJ1-4	TGTGCCAGGGGACAGGGAGGGACTAATGAAAAACTGTTTTTT	CARGQGGTNEKLFF
NA	TRBV9	NA	TRBJ2-7	TGTGCCAGCAGCGCCGGATACGAGCAGTACTTC	CASSAGYEQYF
NA	TRBV5-1	NA	TRBJ2-5	TGCGCCAGCAGCACCGGGACCTACCAAGAGACCCAGTACTTC	CASSTGTYQETQYF
TRBD2	TRBV4-2	few	TRBJ2-1	TGTGCCAGCAGCCAAGATGCGACTAGCGGGGGCGTCGAGCAGTTCTTC	CASSQDATSGGVEQFF
TRBD2	TRBV6-5	once	TRBJ2-7	TGTGCCAGCCTAGCGGGGAGTCATTACGAGCAGTACTTC	CASLAGSHYEQYF
NA	TRBV28	NA	TRBJ1-1	TGTGCCAGCAGCCTATTTGGGGAAAAATGGGAGGCTTTCTTT	CASSLFGEKWEAFF
TRBD2	TRBV7-3	NA	TRBJ2-2	TGTGCCAGTAGCCCCCAGCCTAGCGGGGGGGCCGGGGAGCTGTTTTTT	CASSPQPSGGAGELFF
TRBD1	TRBV27	NA	TRBJ1-5	TGTGCCAGCAGTTTTCAGGGGGTAGGGCAGCCCCAGCATTTT	CASSFQGVGQPQHF
NA	TRBV7-9	NA	TRBJ1-1	TGTGCCAGCAGCCCCACCCCCGCTACGAACACTGAAGCTTTCTTT	CASSPTPATNTEAFF
NA	TRBV7-9	NA	TRBJ2-5	TGTGCCAGCAGCTTAGAGGAACAAGAGACCCAGTACTTC	CASSLEEQETQYF
TRBD1	TRBV28	NA	TRBJ2-1	TGTGCCAGCAGTTTATGGGACAGGGTTAGGTTCTTC	CASSLWDRVRFF
NA	TRBV5-5	NA	TRBJ1-1	TGTGCCAGCAGCTTGGGGGCAGGGGCCTTGGGCACTGAAGCTTTCTTT	CASSLGAGALGTEAFF
TRBD2	TRBV6-4	NA	TRBJ2-2	TGTGCCAGCAGTGAGCTAGCGGGGGACACCGGGGAGCTGTTTTTT	CASSELAGDTGELFF
TRBD1	TRBV5-1	NA	TRBJ2-7	TGCGCCAGCAGCTTGGGGCAGGGGGCGACCTACGAGCAGTACTTC	CASSLGQGATYEQYF
TRBD1	TRBV19	NA	TRBJ2-7	TGTGCCAGTAGTATCCGACAGGGATACTCCTACGAGCAGTACTTC	CASSIRQGYSYEQYF
NA	TRBV9	NA	TRBJ2-1	TGTGCCAGCAGCGTAGGGACGGCTAGCTCCTACAATGAGCAGTTCTTC	CASSVGTASSYNEQFF
TRBD1	TRBV19	NA	TRBJ1-2	TGTGCCAGTAGCCCGGGGACAGGCGGGAACTATGGCTACACCTTC	CASSPGTGGNYGYTF
NA	TRBV21-1	NA	TRBJ1-5	TGTGCCAGCAGCCCCGGGGGGATAGATCAGCCCCAGCATTTT	CASSPGGIDQPQHF
TRBD2	TRBV5-1	NA	TRBJ2-7	TGCGCCAGCAGCCCGGGGGGGACTGTGTTCAACTACGAGCAGTACTTC	CASSPGGTVFNYEQYF